This TCR beta chain was sequenced in a study of PD-1 blockade in classical Hodgkin lymphoma. Findings of the study overall: For complete responders, baseline diversity was comparable to that of newly diagnosed patients. The authors excluded patients who started nivolumab under 1 year after ASCT.

TCRdb's copy holds only in-frame clones and misses some; the assay was immunoSEQ multiplex PCR. This table holds about 43,000 clones, approximately 70% found once. Germline V CDR1 and CDR2: SGHTA, FQGNSA. This CDR3 comprises 17 residues. All patients relapsed after autologous stem cell transplantation, and brentuximab vedotin exposure varied. As regards this clone: Its antigen is not known. The junction departs from the called germline gene at one end, perhaps through a read error.

This sample comprised peripheral blood mononuclear cells (PBMCs), obtained before the second cycle of nivolumab. The gene calls are TRBV7-2 and TRBJ2-5; 14 bases fit TRBD2. This clonotype was obtained from a human donor with classical Hodgkin lymphoma. CDR3 sequence: CASSLGGLAGVGLPLDF. The CDR3 DNA sequence: TGTGCCAGCAGCTTAGGGGGACTAGCGGGAGTTGGTCTTCCCCTAGACTTC.